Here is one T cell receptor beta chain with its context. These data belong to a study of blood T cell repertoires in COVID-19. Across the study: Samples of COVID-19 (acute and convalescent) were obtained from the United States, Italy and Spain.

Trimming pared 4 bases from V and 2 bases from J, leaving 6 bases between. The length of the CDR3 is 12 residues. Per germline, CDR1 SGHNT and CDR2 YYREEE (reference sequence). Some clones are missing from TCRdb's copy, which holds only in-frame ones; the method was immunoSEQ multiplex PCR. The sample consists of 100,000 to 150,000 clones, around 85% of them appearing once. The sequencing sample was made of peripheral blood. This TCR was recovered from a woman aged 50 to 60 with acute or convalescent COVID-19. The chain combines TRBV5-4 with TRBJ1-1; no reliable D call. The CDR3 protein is CASSAHNTEAFF. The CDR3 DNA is TGTGCCAGCAGCGCACATAACACTGAAGCTTTCTTT. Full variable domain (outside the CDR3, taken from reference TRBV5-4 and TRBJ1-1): ETGVTQSPTHLIKTRGQQVTLRCSSQSGHNTVSWYQQALGQGPQFIFQYYREEENGRGNFPPRFSGLQFPNYSSELNVNALELDDSALYLCASSAHNTEAFFGQGTRLTVV.